What follows describes a single T cell receptor beta chain. What it binds is not known. The source of the sample is a study of cytomegalovirus exposure and HLA in healthy donors. In the study overall: In terms of ancestry, the Caucasian-associated cluster contained roughly 81% of the approximately 400 genotyped donors. Study-level findings and limits: Later work found most CMV-associated TCR beta chains apparently HLA-restricted. The likely explanation for a cluster of highly shared sequence variants was sequencing artifact.

The study ran its PCR with 60 Vbeta and 13 Jbeta primers. Sequencing used immunoSEQ multiplex PCR; TCRdb keeps in-frame clones, though not all of them. Seen here are 150,000 to 200,000 clones, roughly 85% observed once, and the top ten hold about 2.3%. This TCR was sampled from a woman in her 50s in good health and CMV-seronegative. The sequencing sample was made of PBMCs.

The CDR3 spells CASSTHGSTDTQYF. The CDR3 DNA sequence: TGTGCCAGCAGTACCCACGGGTCCACAGATACGCAGTATTTT. The V and J genes are TRBV6-1 and TRBJ2-3; D remains unclear. Looked up from germline, CDR1 is MNHNS and CDR2 is SASEGT. The V end was cut by 5 bases, the J end by 2 bases, with 11 bases between. The length of the CDR3 is 14 residues.